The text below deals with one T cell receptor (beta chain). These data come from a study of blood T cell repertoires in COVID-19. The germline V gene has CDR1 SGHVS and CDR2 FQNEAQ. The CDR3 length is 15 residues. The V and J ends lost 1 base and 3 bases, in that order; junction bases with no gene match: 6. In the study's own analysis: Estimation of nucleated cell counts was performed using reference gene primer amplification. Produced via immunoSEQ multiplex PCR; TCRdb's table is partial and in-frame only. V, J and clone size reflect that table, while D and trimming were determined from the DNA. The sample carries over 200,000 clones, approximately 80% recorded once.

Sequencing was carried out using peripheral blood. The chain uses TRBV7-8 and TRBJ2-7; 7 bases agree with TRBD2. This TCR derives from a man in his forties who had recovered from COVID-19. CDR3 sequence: CASSLGGRGVYEQYF. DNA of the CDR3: TGTGCCAGCAGCTTAGGAGGTCGGGGGGTCTACGAGCAGTACTTC.